This TCR beta chain was obtained from a study of blood T cell repertoires in COVID-19. Study in general: Donors in the United States, Italy and Spain gave samples during acute or convalescent COVID-19. PBMCs, B-cell-depleted T cells, or T cells provided the cDNA or gDNA that made up the material.

Authors' methods: The assay estimated nucleated cells by amplifying reference gene primers. Clones were read by immunoSEQ multiplex PCR, and TCRdb kept only the in-frame ones, dropping some. The D gene and trimming were derived from the DNA, and the V and J assignments and clone size from that table. The sample carries about 130,000 clones, more than 80% recorded once. The germline V gene encodes CDR1 ENHRY and CDR2 SYGVKD. J lost 5 bases, V lost 7 bases, and 7 bases had no gene match. This CDR3 is 13 amino acids long. The clonotype was recovered from a human donor in a cohort sampled during active COVID-19. V usage is TRBV10-3 and J usage is TRBJ1-1; the match to TRBD1 covers 7 bases. The sequencing sample was made of peripheral blood. The chain's CDR3 is CAINGAGGTEAFF. The CDR3 DNA is TGTGCCATCAATGGCGCAGGGGGAACTGAAGCTTTCTTT.